One and the same sample provided the 22 T cell receptor beta chains below, sequenced in a study of T-cell reconstitution after alpha-beta-depleted transplantation in children. Broader study findings: Counts and diversity of T cells one year after transplant came mostly from newly produced T cells.

During its preparation, the TCRbeta library received unique molecular identifiers. MiXCR was run by TCRdb on the PCR reads, yielding one entry per CDR3 protein. The table lists 330,000 or so distinct CDR3 sequences, just over 7.5% of them singletons. Antigen specificity for these receptors is unknown. Sample: peripheral blood, taken 360 days after TCRalphabeta/CD19-depleted stem cell transplant. These receptors were collected from a female patient aged 2-15 years who had a stem cell transplant for Fanconi anemia, so the T cells may come from the graft donor.

The chain has TRBV6-1 and TRBJ1-1, with D perhaps TRBD1 (6 bases). The germline CDR1 and CDR2 sequences are MNHNS and SASEGT. The CDR3 is 14 residues long. V dropped 1 base and J dropped 9 bases, with 15 bases sitting between them. The DNA for the CDR3 is TGTGCCAGCAGTGAAGGGAGGGGGAGCGGGAAAGCTTTCTTT. It encodes CASSEGRGSGKAFF.

Many counts were recorded for this clonotype. This chain joins TRBV29-1 and TRBJ2-7; no reliable D call. The CDR3 loop spans 12 amino acids. Trimming took off 5 bases at V and 3 bases at J, with 11 bases between the two ends. The germline V gene has CDR1 SQVTM and CDR2 ANQGSEA. CDR3 sequence reads: CSVLDGSYEQYF. The CDR3 DNA reads TGCAGCGTTCTAGACGGAAGCTACGAGCAGTACTTC.

This clonotype has a handful of counts. The gene calls are TRBV3-1 and TRBJ2-1; TRBD2 might be the D (5 bases). V was shortened by 2 bases and J by 3 bases, with 14 bases between the two germline ends. Looked up from germline, CDR1 is LGHDT and CDR2 is YNNKEL (reference sequence). This CDR3 comprises 16 residues. The CDR3 here is CASSQTPIRGYNEQFF. CDR3 coding DNA: TGTGCCAGCAGCCAAACCCCGATCCGGGGCTACAATGAGCAGTTCTTC.

There are many counts of this clonotype. The rearrangement uses TRBV6-2 or TRBV6-3 and TRBJ1-2; 7 bases are shared with TRBD1. The length of the CDR3 is 14 residues. Germline values: CDR1 MNHEY, CDR2 SVGEGT. The V gene end was trimmed by 4 bases and the J gene end by 3 bases; junction bases not matched to a gene: 5. CDR3 nucleotide sequence: TGTGCCAGCAGTTGGGACAGCGAGGACTATGGCTACACCTTC. Encoded protein: CASSWDSEDYGYTF.

This clonotype was found many times. The rearrangement joins TRBV5-1 to TRBJ2-7; 8 bases fit TRBD1. Germline CDR1 is SGHRS and CDR2 is YFSETQ. CDR3 length: 15 residues. V lost 5 bases to trimming and J lost 1 base; unmatched junction nucleotides: 8. The chain's CDR3 is CASSSPGGASYEQYF. CDR3 nucleotide sequence: TGCGCCAGCAGTTCTCCAGGGGGCGCTTCCTACGAGCAGTACTTC.

The chain uses TRBV18 and TRBJ2-1; no clear D. The germline V and J ends were trimmed by 2 bases and 10 bases, with 6 bases remaining between them. Germline CDR1 KGHSH, CDR2 LQKENI. This CDR3 comprises 11 residues. Written as DNA, the CDR3 is TGTGCCAGCTCACCAGGTTCCGAGCAGTTCTTC. Translating gives CASSPGSEQFF.

This clonotype has at least ten counts. The chain joins TRBV15 to TRBJ2-2; weak D call: TRBD1 (7 bases). The V and J ends lost 3 bases and 4 bases respectively, with 12 bases between them. Germline assignment: CDR1 LNHNV and CDR2 YYDKDF (reference sequence). The CDR3 totals 15 residues. Here the CDR3 DNA reads TGTGCCACCAGCAGGGAGGGGGCGATCACCGGGGAGCTGTTTTTT. It is translated as CATSREGAITGELFF.

This clonotype turned up a few times. The J gene is TRBJ1-5, the V gene TRBV28; the D is unclear. The V and J ends lost 1 base and 5 bases respectively, with 3 bases between them. The V gene's germline CDR1 is MDHEN and CDR2 SYDVKM. This CDR3 has 12 residues. The CDR3 sequence: CASSLYHQPQHF. The CDR3 DNA follows: TGTGCCAGCAGTTTATACCATCAGCCCCAGCATTTT.

This clonotype was found many times. The chain uses TRBV7-9 and TRBJ2-5; D ambiguous. Trimming cost V 3 bases and J 2 bases, with 7 bases left between them. CDR1 SEHNR and CDR2 FQNEAQ come from the germline V gene (reference sequence). The CDR3 totals 13 residues. CDR3 sequence reads: CASSLSTQETQYF. The CDR3 coding sequence is TGTGCCAGCAGCTTGTCCACTCAAGAGACCCAGTACTTC.

This clonotype has just a few counts. The V gene is TRBV24-1, the J gene TRBJ1-1; 8 bases line up with TRBD1. V was clipped by 4 bases and J by 3 bases; unmatched bases: 6. Germline CDR1 KGHDR, CDR2 SFDVKD. CDR3 size: 15 residues. In DNA, the CDR3 is TGTGCCACCAGTGACTCGCCGGGACAGGACACTGAAGCTTTCTTT. This translates into CATSDSPGQDTEAFF.

This clonotype occurred many times. This chain uses TRBV29-1 with TRBJ1-2, with D possibly matching TRBD1 (5 bases). Per the germline V gene, CDR1 is SQVTM and CDR2 is ANQGSEA. The CDR3 covers 10 residues. The V end was cut by 6 bases, the J end by 8 bases, with 10 bases between. The CDR3 bases are TGCAGCGTCGGGGACCAGGGCTACACCTTC. This encodes CSVGDQGYTF.

This clonotype was found many times. This chain uses TRBV5-1 with TRBJ2-1; 9 positions agree with TRBD2. With V trimmed by 4 bases and J by 0 bases, 14 bases remained unmatched. The CDR3 has 19 residues. Germline V gives CDR1 SGHRS, CDR2 YFSETQ. The CDR3 bases are TGCGCCAGCAGCCAACTTTTGTGGACTAGCGCCAGCTCCTACAATGAGCAGTTCTTC. This gives the protein CASSQLLWTSASSYNEQFF.

This clonotype has ten or more counts. The chain uses TRBV5-1 and TRBJ2-1, with a weak D call TRBD2 (5 bases). Between the trimmed V and J ends, which lost 3 bases and 0 bases, there was a span of 13 bases. CDR3 length equals 16 residues. CDR1 is SGHRS, CDR2 YFSETQ, per germline. CDR3 protein: CASSSSSESSYNEQFF. The CDR3 bases are TGCGCCAGCAGCTCTAGTAGCGAGAGCTCCTACAATGAGCAGTTCTTC.

This clonotype showed up many times. The chain carries TRBV9 and TRBJ2-2; 9 bases align to TRBD2. In germline, CDR1 is SGDLS, CDR2 YYNGEE. V was pared by 2 bases and J by 8 bases, with 4 bases of the junction left unmatched. The CDR3 length is 14 residues. The CDR3 reads CASSVLAGFGELFF. CDR3 bases: TGTGCCAGCAGCGTCCTAGCGGGATTTGGGGAGCTGTTTTTT. The complete variable domain, with remaining parts taken from reference TRBV9 and TRBJ2-2, reads DSGVTQTPKHLITATGQRVTLRCSPRSGDLSVYWYQQSLDQGLQFLIQYYNGEERAKGNILERFSAQQFPDLHSELNLSSLELGDSALYFCASSVLAGFGELFFGEGSRLTVL.

This clonotype was seen ten or more times. The rearrangement uses TRBV29-1 and TRBJ1-1, with D maybe TRBD1 (5 bases). The CDR3 has 11 residues. The germline V gene has CDR1 SQVTM and CDR2 ANQGSEA. Trimming pared 7 bases from V and 10 bases from J, leaving 16 bases between. The CDR3 is CSADPERGAFF. The DNA for the CDR3 is TGCAGCGCTGACCCTGAGAGGGGAGCTTTCTTT.

The gene calls are TRBV4-3 and TRBJ1-2; 7 bases agree with TRBD1. Germline V CDR1 and CDR2: LGHNA, YSLEER. V shed 0 bases and J 8 bases; nucleotides not matched to a gene: 15. This CDR3 is built from 17 residues. The CDR3 sequence is CASSQELPGQRLVGYTF. For the CDR3, the DNA is TGCGCCAGCAGCCAAGAACTCCCGGGACAGCGATTAGTGGGCTACACCTTC.

Many counts were recorded for this clonotype. The CDR3: CASSLVGGVGANVLTF. The CDR3 DNA reads TGTGCCAGCAGCTTAGTCGGCGGGGTTGGGGCCAACGTCCTGACTTTC. The chain carries TRBV7-2 and TRBJ2-6; possibly TRBD2 for D (6 bases). Trimming removed 1 base from V and 3 bases from J, with 10 bases in between. The CDR3 length is 16 residues. Germline CDR1 SGHTA, CDR2 FQGNSA.

The chain has TRBV21-1 and TRBJ2-7; the table's D call, TRBD1, was not checked against the DNA. TRBV21-1 is a recognized pseudogene. CDR3 length equals 18 residues. The CDR3 spells CASSKRGRAPTLRGEQYV. The CDR3, as DNA: TGTGCCAGCAGCAAGCGGGGTAGGGCACCCACCTTAAGGGGTGAGCAGTACGTC.

This clonotype has a count of ten or more. The chain recombines TRBV20-1 with TRBJ1-2; 10 bases map to TRBD1. The CDR3 covers 13 residues. V lost 3 bases, J lost 4 bases, and 2 bases stayed unmatched. Germline CDR1 and CDR2: DFQATT and SNEGSKA (reference sequence). CDR3 region: CSARDRGSYGYTF. The CDR3 nucleotides are TGCAGTGCTAGGGACAGGGGGTCCTATGGCTACACCTTC.

This clonotype was observed a handful of times. The CDR3 nucleotides read TGCGCCAGCAGCTACGGCCCCCTCGAGCGGGAGGGACCGACCGAGCAGTACTTC. Residues: CASSYGPLEREGPTEQYF. V usage is TRBV4-1 and J usage is TRBJ2-7, with 10 bases aligning to TRBD2. V was clipped by 5 bases and J by 6 bases; unmatched bases: 19. CDR3 size: 18 residues. Germline CDR1 reads MGHRA; CDR2 reads YSYEKL.

The chain links TRBV7-3 to TRBJ2-5; D remains ambiguous. The CDR3 has 13 amino acids. The germline V and J ends were trimmed by 2 bases and 4 bases, with 8 bases remaining between them. Germline values: CDR1 SGHTA, CDR2 FQGTGA. The CDR3 is CASSLSARETQYF. The CDR3 DNA is TGTGCCAGCAGCTTATCGGCACGAGAGACCCAGTACTTC. The complete variable domain, with remaining parts taken from reference TRBV7-3 and TRBJ2-5, reads GAGVSQTPSNKVTEKGKYVELRCDPISGHTALYWYRQSLGQGPEFLIYFQGTGAADDSGLPNDRFFAVRPEGSVSTLKIQRTERGDSAVYLCASSLSARETQYFGPGTRLLVL.

This clonotype was seen repeatedly, ten times or more. The CDR3, as DNA: TGTGCCAGCAGTTTGGTAAGCTCCTACAATGAGCAGTTCTTC. As protein: CASSLVSSYNEQFF. The chain couples TRBV12-3 or TRBV12-4 to TRBJ2-1; the D is unclear. The germline V and J ends were trimmed by 3 bases and 0 bases, with 6 bases remaining between them. The CDR3 runs 14 residues.